This T cell receptor (beta chain) came from a study of molecular identifiers for immune sequencing clone quantification. This clonotype was observed a few times. The antigen remains unidentified. Germline V gene lookup returns CDR1 SNHLY and CDR2 FYNNEI. V gave up 1 base and J gave up 4 bases, with 13 bases separating them. CDR3 length: 15 residues. TCRdb fed the PCR reads into MiXCR, producing one record per CDR3 protein. The sample lists more than 550,000 distinct CDR3 sequences, around 25% occurring once. Study-level findings and limits: Effector cells kept over 98% of their molecules in clones above 20 RNA copies, while naive cells kept under 1% there.

The sequencing input was naive CD8+ T cells from blood, with Jurkat cell RNA spiked in. Indicated subset: FACS-sorted CD8+CD4-CCR7+CD45RA+ naive T cells. The source of this sequence is a human donor in good health. Some libraries in this study had Jurkat cell RNA spiked in. The chain combines TRBV2 with TRBJ1-1; TRBD1 might be the D (6 bases). CDR3 sequence: CASSEDTGLGTEAFF. DNA for the CDR3: TGTGCCAGCAGTGAAGATACAGGGTTGGGCACTGAAGCTTTCTTT.